The next 9 T cell receptor beta chains were all read from a single sample in a study of immune evolution from preneoplasia to lung adenocarcinoma. TCRdb keeps only in-frame clones here, not all; method: immunoSEQ multiplex PCR. The top ten hold roughly a tenth of the sample, which has several thousand clones, 70% to 85% seen once. Sequences were obtained from FFPE adjacent normal lung tissue. The receptors come from a person aged 55-80 years with lung adenocarcinoma.

This chain joins TRBV9 and TRBJ2-2; D is possibly TRBD1 (6 bases). The CDR3 loop spans 14 amino acids. In germline, CDR1 is SGDLS, CDR2 YYNGEE. V shed 4 bases and J shed 3 bases, with 10 bases lying between them. CDR3 sequence reads: CASSRSGDTGELFF. The CDR3 DNA follows: TGTGCCAGCAGCAGATCAGGGGACACCGGGGAGCTGTTTTTT.

Regarding this clone: One end of the junction varies from germline; a read error may be responsible. V usage is TRBV5-6 and J usage is TRBJ2-2, with D maybe TRBD2 (5 bases). CDR3 size: 12 residues. Germline V gene lookup returns CDR1 SGHDT and CDR2 YYEEEE. This CDR3 is CASSFDTGELFF. Here the CDR3 DNA reads TGTGCCAGCAGCTTCGACACCGGGGAACTGTTTTTT.

This chain uses TRBV28 with TRBJ1-2; TRBD1 agrees at 9 bases. The CDR3 has 14 amino acids. CDR1 is MDHEN, CDR2 SYDVKM, per germline. Trimming at V came to 6 bases and at J to 6 bases, leaving 8 bases not matched to a gene. CDR3 sequence (DNA): TGTGCCAGCAGACCCGGGACAGGGAAGCATGGCTACACCTTC. It is translated as CASRPGTGKHGYTF.

This chain uses TRBV19 with TRBJ1-5; the match to TRBD1 covers 10 bases. J was trimmed by 5 bases and V by 5 bases; bases with no gene match: 3. This CDR3 is built from 14 residues. The germline V gene encodes CDR1 LNHDA and CDR2 SQIVND (reference sequence). As DNA, the CDR3 is TGTGCCAGTAGTGAGACAGGGGGCGATCAGCCCCAGCATTTT. Translation: CASSETGGDQPQHF.

CDR3 loop: CASSSPGTGGLYTF. The DNA for the CDR3 is TGTGCCAGCAGTTCCCCCGGGACAGGGGGTCTCTACACCTTC. The chain joins TRBV28 to TRBJ1-2; 11 bases align to TRBD1. V lost 4 bases and J lost 10; bases outside the gene matches: 8. The CDR3 has 14 amino acids. Looked up from germline, CDR1 is MDHEN and CDR2 is SYDVKM.

J is TRBJ1-5 and V is TRBV5-1; possibly TRBD1 for D (5 bases). Trimming took 4 bases from V and 7 from J, leaving 12 bases between them. The germline V gene encodes CDR1 SGHRS and CDR2 YFSETQ. This CDR3 region has 13 residues. In DNA, the CDR3 is TGCGCCAGCAGCCCGGAGGGGTTACAGCCCCAGCATTTT. Its translation is CASSPEGLQPQHF.

This clone was counted a few times. The V and J genes are TRBV5-4 and TRBJ2-3; D remains ambiguous. The germline V gene encodes CDR1 SGHNT and CDR2 YYREEE (reference sequence). The CDR3 length is 13 residues. V was shortened by 0 bases and J by 2 bases, with 4 bases between the two germline ends. CDR3 sequence (DNA): TGTGCCAGCAGCTTGGCGGTCACAGATACGCAGTATTTT. It encodes CASSLAVTDTQYF.

This clone was seen more than once but under ten times. The chain employs TRBV29-1 and TRBJ2-5, with 9 bases identical to TRBD2. Germline assignment: CDR1 SQVTM and CDR2 ANQGSEA. This CDR3 is built from 18 residues. Losses at the gene ends were 0 bases for V and 2 bases for J; bases not matched to a gene: 13. This CDR3 is CSVEDPLRVAGGQETQYF. The CDR3 region has the DNA TGCAGCGTTGAAGATCCGTTGAGGGTGGCGGGGGGGCAAGAGACCCAGTACTTC. Full variable domain (rest looked up from reference TRBV29-1 and TRBJ2-5): SAVISQKPSRDICQRGTSLTIQCQVDSQVTMMFWYRQQPGQSLTLIATANQGSEATYESGFVIDKFPISRPNLTFSTLTVSNMSPEDSSIYLCSVEDPLRVAGGQETQYFGPGTRLLVL.

This chain joins TRBV7-9 and TRBJ2-6; D may be TRBD1 (6 bases). This CDR3 region has 14 residues. CDR1 is SEHNR, CDR2 FQNEAQ, per germline (reference sequence). CDR3: CAEGVSSGANVLTF. In DNA, the CDR3 is TGTGCTGAGGGGGTCTCCTCTGGGGCCAACGTCCTGACTTTC. The full variable domain, rest sourced from reference TRBV7-9 and TRBJ2-6, is DTGVSQNPRHKITKRGQNVTFRCDPISEHNRLYWYRQTLGQGPEFLTYFQNEAQLEKSRLLSDRFSAERPKGSFSTLEIQRTEQGDSAMYLCAEGVSSGANVLTFGAGSRLTVL.